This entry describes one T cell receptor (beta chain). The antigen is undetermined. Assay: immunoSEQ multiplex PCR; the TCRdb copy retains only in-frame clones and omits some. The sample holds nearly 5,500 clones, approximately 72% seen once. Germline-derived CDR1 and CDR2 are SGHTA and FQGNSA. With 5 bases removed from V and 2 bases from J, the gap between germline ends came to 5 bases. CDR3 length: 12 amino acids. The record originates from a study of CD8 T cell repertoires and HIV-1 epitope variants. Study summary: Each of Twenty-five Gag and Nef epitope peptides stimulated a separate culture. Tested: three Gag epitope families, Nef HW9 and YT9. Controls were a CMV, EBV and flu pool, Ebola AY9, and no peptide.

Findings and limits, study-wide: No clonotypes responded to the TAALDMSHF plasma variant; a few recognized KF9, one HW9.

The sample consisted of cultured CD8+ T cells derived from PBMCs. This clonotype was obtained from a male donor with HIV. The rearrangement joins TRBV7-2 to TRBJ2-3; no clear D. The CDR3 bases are TGTGCCAGCAGCCCGAACACAGATACGCAGTATTTT. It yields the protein CASSPNTDTQYF.